The TCR beta chain described here comes from a study of blood T cell repertoires in COVID-19. Germline values: CDR1 SGHRS, CDR2 YFSETQ. Between the trimmed V and J ends, which lost 0 bases and 4 bases, there was a span of 22 bases. The CDR3 consists of 18 residues. Assay: immunoSEQ multiplex PCR; the TCRdb copy retains only in-frame clones and omits some. The table lists around 70,000 clones, under 95% of them singletons, with under 6% in the top ten. This clonotype was obtained from a human donor in a cohort sampled during active COVID-19. The specimen sequenced was peripheral blood. The genes are TRBV5-1 and TRBJ1-1; possibly TRBD1 for D (5 bases). In DNA form, the CDR3 reads TGCGCCAGCAGCTTGGTAGGGTCCCAGGGCCGGGTAGGCACTGAAGCTTTCTTT. Its protein product is CASSLVGSQGRVGTEAFF.